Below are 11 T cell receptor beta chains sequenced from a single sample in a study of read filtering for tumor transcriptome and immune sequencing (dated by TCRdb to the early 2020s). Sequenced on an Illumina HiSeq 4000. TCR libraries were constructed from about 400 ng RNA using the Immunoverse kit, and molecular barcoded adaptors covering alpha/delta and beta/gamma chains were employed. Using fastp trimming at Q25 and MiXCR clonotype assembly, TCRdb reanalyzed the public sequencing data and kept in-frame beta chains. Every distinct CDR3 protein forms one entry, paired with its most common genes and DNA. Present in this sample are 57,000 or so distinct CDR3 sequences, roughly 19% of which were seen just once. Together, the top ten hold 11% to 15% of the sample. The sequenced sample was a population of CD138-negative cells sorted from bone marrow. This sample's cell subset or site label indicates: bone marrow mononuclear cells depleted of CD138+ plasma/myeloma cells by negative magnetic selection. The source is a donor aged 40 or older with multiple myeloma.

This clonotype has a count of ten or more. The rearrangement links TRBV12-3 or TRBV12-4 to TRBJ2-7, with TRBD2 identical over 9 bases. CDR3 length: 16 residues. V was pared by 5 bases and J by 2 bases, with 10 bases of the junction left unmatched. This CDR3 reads CASSPLAGGPTYEQYF. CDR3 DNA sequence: TGTGCCAGCAGTCCACTAGCGGGCGGGCCTACCTACGAGCAGTACTTC.

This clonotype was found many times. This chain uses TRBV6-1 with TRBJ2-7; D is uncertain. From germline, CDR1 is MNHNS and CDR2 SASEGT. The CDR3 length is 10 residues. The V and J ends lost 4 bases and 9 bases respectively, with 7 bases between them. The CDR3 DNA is TGTGCCAGCAGTGGGACCCGGCAGTACTTC. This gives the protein CASSGTRQYF.

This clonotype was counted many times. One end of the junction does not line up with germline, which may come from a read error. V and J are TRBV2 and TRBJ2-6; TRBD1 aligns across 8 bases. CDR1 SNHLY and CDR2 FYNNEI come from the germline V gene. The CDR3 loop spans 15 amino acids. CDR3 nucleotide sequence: TGTGCCAGCAGCGAAGGGACAGGCGAAGCCAACGTCCTGACTTTC. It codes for CASSEGTGEANVLTF.

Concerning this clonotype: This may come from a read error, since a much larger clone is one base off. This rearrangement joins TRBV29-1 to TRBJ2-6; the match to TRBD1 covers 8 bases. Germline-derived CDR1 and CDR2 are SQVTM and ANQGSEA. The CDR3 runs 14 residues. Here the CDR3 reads CGAGGQAGANVLTF. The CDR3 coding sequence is TGCGGCGCTGGGGGACAGGCTGGGGCCAACGTCCTGACTTTC.

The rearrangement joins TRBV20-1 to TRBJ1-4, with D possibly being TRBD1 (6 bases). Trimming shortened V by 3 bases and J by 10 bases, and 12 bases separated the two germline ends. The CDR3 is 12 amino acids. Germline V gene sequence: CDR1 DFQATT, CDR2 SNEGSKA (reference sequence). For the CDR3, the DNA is TGCAGTGCTAGTAGGGGGAGTGGAAAACTGTTTTTT. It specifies CSASRGSGKLFF.

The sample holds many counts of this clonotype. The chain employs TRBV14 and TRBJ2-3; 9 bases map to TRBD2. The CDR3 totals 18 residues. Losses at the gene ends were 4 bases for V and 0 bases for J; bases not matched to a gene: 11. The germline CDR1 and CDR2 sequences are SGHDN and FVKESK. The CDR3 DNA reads TGTGCCAGCAGCCCCTGGTTGGCTAGCGGGACTAGCACAGATACGCAGTATTTT. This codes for CASSPWLASGTSTDTQYF.

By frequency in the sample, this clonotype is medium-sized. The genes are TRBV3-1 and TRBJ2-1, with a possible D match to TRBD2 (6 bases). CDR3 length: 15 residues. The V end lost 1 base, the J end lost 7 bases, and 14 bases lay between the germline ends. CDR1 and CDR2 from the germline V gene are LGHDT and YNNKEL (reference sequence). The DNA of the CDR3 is TGTGCCAGCAGCCAAGCCCGCTCACGGGGGAATGAGCAGTTCTTC. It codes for CASSQARSRGNEQFF.

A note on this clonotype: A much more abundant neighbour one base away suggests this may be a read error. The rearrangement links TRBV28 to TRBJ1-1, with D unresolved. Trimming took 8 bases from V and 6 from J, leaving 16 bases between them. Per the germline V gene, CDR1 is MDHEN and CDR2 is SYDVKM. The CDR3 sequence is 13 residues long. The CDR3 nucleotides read TGTGCCAGCGTTACTTCCTTCCGCGCTGAAGCTTTCTTT. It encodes CASVTSFRAEAFF. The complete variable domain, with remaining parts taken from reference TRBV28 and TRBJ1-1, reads DVKVTQSSRYLVKRTGEKVFLECVQDMDHENMFWYRQDPGLGLRLIYFSYDVKMKEKGDIPEGYSVSREKKERFSLILESASTNQTSMYLCASVTSFRAEAFFGQGTRLTVV.

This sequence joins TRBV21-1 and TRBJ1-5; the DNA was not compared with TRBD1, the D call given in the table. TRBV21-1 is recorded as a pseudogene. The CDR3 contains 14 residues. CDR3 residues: CASSGQGGYQPQHF. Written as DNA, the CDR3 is TGTGCCAGCAGCGGACAGGGAGGATATCAGCCCCAGCATTTT.

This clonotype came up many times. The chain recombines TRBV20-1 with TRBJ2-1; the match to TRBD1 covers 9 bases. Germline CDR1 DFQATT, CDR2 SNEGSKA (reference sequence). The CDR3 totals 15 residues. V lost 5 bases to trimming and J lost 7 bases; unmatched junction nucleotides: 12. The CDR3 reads CSAYLGTGRSNEQFF. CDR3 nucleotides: TGCAGTGCTTATCTTGGGACAGGGAGGTCTAATGAGCAGTTCTTC.

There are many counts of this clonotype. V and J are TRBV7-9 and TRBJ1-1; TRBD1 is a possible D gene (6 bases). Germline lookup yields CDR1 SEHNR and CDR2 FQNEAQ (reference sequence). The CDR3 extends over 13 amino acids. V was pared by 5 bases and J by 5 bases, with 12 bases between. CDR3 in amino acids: CASSLGQRTEAFF. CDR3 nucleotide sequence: TGTGCCAGCAGCCTGGGACAACGGACTGAAGCTTTCTTT.